These 5 T cell receptor beta chains were all obtained from the same sample, sequenced in a study of T cell repertoires in cytomegalovirus infection. No antigen has been identified for these receptors. TCRdb re-analysed the reads in MiXCR, keeping a single row per CDR3 protein. The repertoire holds around 800,000 distinct CDR3 sequences, around a third seen once, with approximately 13% in the top ten. This specimen consisted of cultured CD8+ T cells from PBMCs, obtained from culture after CMV antigen stimulation. The receptors here all came from a human donor in good health (CMV status not recorded). Some clones in this sample may be carry-over from other donors' samples.

This chain joins TRBV12-3 or TRBV12-4 and TRBJ1-2, with D unclear. V lost 3 bases, J lost 7 bases, and 6 bases lay in between. The CDR3 has 11 amino acids. CDR3 nucleotides: TGTGCCAGCAGTTTCGGGATTGGCTACACCTTC. Translating it yields CASSFGIGYTF.

There are many counts of this clonotype. V gene TRBV7-9 combines with J gene TRBJ1-2; D perhaps matches TRBD1 (6 bases). The germline V gene encodes CDR1 SEHNR and CDR2 FQNEAQ (reference sequence). This CDR3 has 13 residues. V was shortened by 4 bases and J by 4 bases, with 10 bases between the two germline ends. DNA for the CDR3: TGTGCCAGCAGCTCCCGAGGGGGCTATGGCTACACCTTC. Protein product: CASSSRGGYGYTF.

This chain uses TRBV19 with TRBJ1-2, with D possibly being TRBD1 (5 bases). CDR3 size: 15 residues. Germline CDR1 and CDR2: LNHDA and SQIVND (reference sequence). Trimming stripped 0 bases from V and 7 bases from J, with 15 bases between. The CDR3 is CASSIDPRGLAGYTF. The DNA of the CDR3 is TGTGCCAGTAGTATAGATCCACGGGGACTCGCTGGCTACACCTTC.

This clonotype was counted many times. The chain uses TRBV7-6 and TRBJ2-5, with D maybe TRBD2 (6 bases). The CDR3 sequence is 15 residues long. V lost 2 bases, J lost 1 base, and 11 bases lay in between. Germline V gives CDR1 SGHVS, CDR2 FNYEAQ. In DNA, the CDR3 is TGTGCCAGCAGCTTAAACGTGGGGGGCCAAGAGACCCAGTACTTC. It is translated as CASSLNVGGQETQYF. Filled out from reference TRBV7-6 and TRBJ2-5, the complete variable domain reads GAGVSQSPRYKVTKRGQDVALRCDPISGHVSLYWYRQALGQGPEFLTYFNYEAQQDKSGLPNDRFSAERPEGSISTLTIQRTEQRDSAMYRCASSLNVGGQETQYFGPGTRLLVL.

This clonotype has only a few counts. The chain recombines TRBV7-6 with TRBJ1-6, with a weak D call TRBD1 (6 bases). Germline-derived CDR1 and CDR2 are SGHVS and FNYEAQ. The ends were cut back, 1 base at V and 9 bases at J, with 16 bases in the middle. This CDR3 is built from 16 residues. This CDR3 reads CASSLDAGGAGSPLHF. In DNA form, the CDR3 reads TGTGCCAGCAGCTTAGACGCGGGGGGCGCAGGTTCACCCCTCCACTTT.